The clone carrying this TCR beta chain was counted only a few times. Only one heparinised blood draw was taken per donor, and its volume averaged approximately 0.11 L. The data are from a study of beta chain features in type 1 diabetes. This CDR3 has 15 residues. Germline CDR1 is SGHRS and CDR2 is YFSETQ. The V gene lost 0 bases and the J gene lost 2 bases, with 8 bases spanning the gap. Expressed TCRB transcripts were sequenced, since all the RNA that had been isolated was reverse transcribed. The read count averaged roughly 4 million across naive, central memory and regulatory T cell samples. Assay: immunoSEQ multiplex PCR; the TCRdb copy retains only in-frame clones and omits some. The table shows roughly 230,000 clones, with around 10% occurring only once.

The source of this sequence is a woman aged 18-29 years in good health. The chain carries TRBV5-1 and TRBJ2-2, with D possibly matching TRBD1 (5 bases). Sequencing input: naive CD4+ T cells from blood. CDR3 coding DNA: TGCGCCAGCAGCTTGGAACAGGCCAACACCGGGGAGCTGTTTTTT. Translation gives CASSLEQANTGELFF.